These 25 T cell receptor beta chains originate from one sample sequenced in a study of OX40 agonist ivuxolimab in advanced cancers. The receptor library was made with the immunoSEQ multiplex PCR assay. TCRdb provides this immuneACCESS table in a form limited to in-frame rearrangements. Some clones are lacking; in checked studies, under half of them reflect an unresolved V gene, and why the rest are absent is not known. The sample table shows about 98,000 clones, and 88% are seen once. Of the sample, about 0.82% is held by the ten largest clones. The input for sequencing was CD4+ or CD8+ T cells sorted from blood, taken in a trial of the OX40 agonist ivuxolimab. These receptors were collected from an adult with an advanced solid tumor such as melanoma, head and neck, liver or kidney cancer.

The CDR3 here is CASSSGGLAGTDTQYF. CDR3 sequence (DNA): TGTGCCAGCAGCTCAGGGGGACTAGCGGGCACAGATACGCAGTATTTT. The rearrangement uses TRBV28 and TRBJ2-3; 11 nucleotides line up with TRBD2. J was trimmed by 1 base and V by 6 bases; bases with no gene match: 6. The CDR3 consists of 16 residues. Germline lookup yields CDR1 MDHEN and CDR2 SYDVKM.

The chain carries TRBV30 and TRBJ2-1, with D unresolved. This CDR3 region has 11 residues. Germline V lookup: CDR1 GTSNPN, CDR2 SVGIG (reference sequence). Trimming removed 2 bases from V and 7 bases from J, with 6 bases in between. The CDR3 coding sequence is TGTGCCTGGAGTTACTTGAATGAGCAGTTCTTC. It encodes CAWSYLNEQFF.

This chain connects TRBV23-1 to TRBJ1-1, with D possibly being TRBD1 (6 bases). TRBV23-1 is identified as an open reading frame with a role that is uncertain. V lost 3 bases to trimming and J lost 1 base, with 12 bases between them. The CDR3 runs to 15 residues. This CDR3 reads CASSQIGQKNTEAFF. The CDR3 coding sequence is TGCGCCAGCAGTCAGATTGGACAGAAGAACACTGAAGCTTTCTTT.

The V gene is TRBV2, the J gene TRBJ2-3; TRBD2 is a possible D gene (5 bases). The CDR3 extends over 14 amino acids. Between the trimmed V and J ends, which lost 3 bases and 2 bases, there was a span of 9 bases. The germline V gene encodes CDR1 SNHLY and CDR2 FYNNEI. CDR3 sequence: CASSERANTDTQYF. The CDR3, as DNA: TGTGCCAGCAGTGAGCGGGCTAACACAGATACGCAGTATTTT.

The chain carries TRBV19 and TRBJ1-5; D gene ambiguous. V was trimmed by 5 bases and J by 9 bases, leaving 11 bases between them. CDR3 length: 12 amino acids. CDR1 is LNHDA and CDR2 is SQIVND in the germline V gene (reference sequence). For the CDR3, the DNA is TGTGCCAGTAGTTCCCTGGGGTGGCCCCAGCATTTT. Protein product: CASSSLGWPQHF.

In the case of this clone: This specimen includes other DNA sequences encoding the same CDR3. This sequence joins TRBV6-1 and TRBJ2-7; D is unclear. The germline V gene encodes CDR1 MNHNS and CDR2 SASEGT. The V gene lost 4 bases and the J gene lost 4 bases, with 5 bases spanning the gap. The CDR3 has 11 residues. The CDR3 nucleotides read TGTGCCAGCAGTGGGTCGTACGAGCAGTACGTC. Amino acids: CASSGSYEQYV.

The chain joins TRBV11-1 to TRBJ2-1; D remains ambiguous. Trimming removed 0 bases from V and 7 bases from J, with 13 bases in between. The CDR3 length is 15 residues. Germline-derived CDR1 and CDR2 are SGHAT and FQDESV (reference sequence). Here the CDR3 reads CASSLAGSRMNEQFF. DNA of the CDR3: TGTGCCAGCAGCTTAGCGGGTTCCAGGATGAATGAGCAGTTCTTC.

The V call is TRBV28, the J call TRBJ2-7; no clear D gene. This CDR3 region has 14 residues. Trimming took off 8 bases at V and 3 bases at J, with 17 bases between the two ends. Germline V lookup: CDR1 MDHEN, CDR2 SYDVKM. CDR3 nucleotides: TGTGCCAGCGCTTCCCTTCCAGGAGACTACGAGCAGTACTTC. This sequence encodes CASASLPGDYEQYF.

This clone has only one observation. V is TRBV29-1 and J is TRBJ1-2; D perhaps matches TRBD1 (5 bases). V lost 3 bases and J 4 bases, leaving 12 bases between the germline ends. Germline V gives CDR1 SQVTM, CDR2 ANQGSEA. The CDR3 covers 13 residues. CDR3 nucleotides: TGCAGCGTTGATTTGGGGCAGGGCTATGGCTACACCTTC. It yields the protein CSVDLGQGYGYTF. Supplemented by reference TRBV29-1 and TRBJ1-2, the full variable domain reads SAVISQKPSRDICQRGTSLTIQCQVDSQVTMMFWYRQQPGQSLTLIATANQGSEATYESGFVIDKFPISRPNLTFSTLTVSNMSPEDSSIYLCSVDLGQGYGYTFGSGTRLTVV.

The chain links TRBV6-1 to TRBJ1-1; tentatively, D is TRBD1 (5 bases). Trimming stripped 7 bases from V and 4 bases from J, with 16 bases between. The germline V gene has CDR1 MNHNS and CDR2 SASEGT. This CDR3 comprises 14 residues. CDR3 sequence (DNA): TGTGCCAGCACCCCAGGAATGGGGGGCACTGAAGCTTTCTTT. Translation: CASTPGMGGTEAFF.

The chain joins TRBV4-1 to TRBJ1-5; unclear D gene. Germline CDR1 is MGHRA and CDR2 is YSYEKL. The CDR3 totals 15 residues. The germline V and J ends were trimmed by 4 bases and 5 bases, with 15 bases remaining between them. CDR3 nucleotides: TGCGCCAGCAGCCCGACCCCCATCAACGATCAGCCCCAGCATTTT. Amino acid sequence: CASSPTPINDQPQHF.

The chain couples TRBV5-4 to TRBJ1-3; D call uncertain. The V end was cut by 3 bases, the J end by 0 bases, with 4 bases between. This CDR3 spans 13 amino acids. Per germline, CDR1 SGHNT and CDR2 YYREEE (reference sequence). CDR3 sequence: CASSYNSGNTIYF. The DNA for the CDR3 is TGTGCCAGCAGCTATAACTCTGGAAACACCATATATTTT.

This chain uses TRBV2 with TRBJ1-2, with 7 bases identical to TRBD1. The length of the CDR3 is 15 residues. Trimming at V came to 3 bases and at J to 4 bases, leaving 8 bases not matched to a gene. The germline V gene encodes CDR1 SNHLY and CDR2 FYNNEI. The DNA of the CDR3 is TGTGCCAGCAGTGATCCCGGGACAGTCGTCTATGGCTACACCTTC. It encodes CASSDPGTVVYGYTF.

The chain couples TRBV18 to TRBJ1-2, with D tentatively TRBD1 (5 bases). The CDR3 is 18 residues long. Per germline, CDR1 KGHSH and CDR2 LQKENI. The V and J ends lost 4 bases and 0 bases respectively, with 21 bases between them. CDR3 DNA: TGTGCCAGCTCACAGTCGGGGAGAGGGGCTTTAGCTAACTATGGCTACACCTTC. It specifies CASSQSGRGALANYGYTF. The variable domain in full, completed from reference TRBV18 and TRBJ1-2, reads NAGVMQNPRHLVRRRGQEARLRCSPMKGHSHVYWYRQLPEEGLKFMVYLQKENIIDESGMPKERFSAEFPKEGPSILRIQQVVRGDSAAYFCASSQSGRGALANYGYTFGSGTRLTVV.

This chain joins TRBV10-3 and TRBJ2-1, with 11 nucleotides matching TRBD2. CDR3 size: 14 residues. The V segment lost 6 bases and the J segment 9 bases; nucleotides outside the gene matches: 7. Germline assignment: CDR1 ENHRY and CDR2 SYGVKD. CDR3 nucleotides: TGTGCCATCAGGATTGGACTAGCGGGTGGTGAGCAGTTCTTC. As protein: CAIRIGLAGGEQFF.

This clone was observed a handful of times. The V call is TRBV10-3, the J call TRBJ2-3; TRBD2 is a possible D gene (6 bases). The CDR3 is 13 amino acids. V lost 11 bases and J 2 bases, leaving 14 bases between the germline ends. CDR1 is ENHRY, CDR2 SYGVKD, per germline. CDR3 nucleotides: TGTGCCGTGGGGGGTGGTTACACAGATACGCAGTATTTT. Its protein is CAVGGGYTDTQYF.

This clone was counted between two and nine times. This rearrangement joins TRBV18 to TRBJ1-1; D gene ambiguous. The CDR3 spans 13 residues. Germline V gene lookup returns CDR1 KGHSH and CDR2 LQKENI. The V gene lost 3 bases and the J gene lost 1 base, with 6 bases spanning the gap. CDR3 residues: CASSPPPNTEAFF. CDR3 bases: TGTGCCAGCTCACCTCCCCCGAACACTGAAGCTTTCTTT.

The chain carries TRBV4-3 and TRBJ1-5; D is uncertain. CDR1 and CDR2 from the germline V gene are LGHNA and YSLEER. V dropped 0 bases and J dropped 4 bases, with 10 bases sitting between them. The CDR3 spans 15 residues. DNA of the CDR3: TGCGCCAGCAGCCAAGATAGGCAGGCAAATCAGCCCCAGCATTTT. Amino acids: CASSQDRQANQPQHF.

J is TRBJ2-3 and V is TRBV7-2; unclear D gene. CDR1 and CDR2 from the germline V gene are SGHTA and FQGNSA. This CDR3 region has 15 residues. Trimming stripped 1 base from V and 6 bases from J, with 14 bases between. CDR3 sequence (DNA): TGTGCCAGCAGCTTAGTCAGCTCGCCCGGGGATACGCAGTATTTT. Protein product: CASSLVSSPGDTQYF.

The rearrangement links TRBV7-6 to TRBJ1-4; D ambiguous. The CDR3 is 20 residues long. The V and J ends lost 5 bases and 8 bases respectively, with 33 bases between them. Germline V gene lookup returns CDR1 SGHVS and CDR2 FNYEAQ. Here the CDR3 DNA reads TGTGCCAGCAGCCCCCGAGGAGGAGTAAGGGTTGGCCAGATAAAGGAAAAACTGTTTTTT. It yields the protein CASSPRGGVRVGQIKEKLFF.

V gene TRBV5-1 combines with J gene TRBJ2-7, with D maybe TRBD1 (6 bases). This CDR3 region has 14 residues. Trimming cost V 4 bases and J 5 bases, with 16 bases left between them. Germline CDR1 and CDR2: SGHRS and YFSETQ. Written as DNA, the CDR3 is TGCGCCAGCAGCCTGGGGGACATCAGTAACGAGCAGTACTTC. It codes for CASSLGDISNEQYF.

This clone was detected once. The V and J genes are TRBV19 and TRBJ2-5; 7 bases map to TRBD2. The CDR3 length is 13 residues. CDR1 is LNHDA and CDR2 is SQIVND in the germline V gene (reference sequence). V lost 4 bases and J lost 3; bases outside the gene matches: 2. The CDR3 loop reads CASSRLAEETQYF. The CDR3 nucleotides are TGTGCCAGTAGTAGACTAGCTGAAGAGACCCAGTACTTC.

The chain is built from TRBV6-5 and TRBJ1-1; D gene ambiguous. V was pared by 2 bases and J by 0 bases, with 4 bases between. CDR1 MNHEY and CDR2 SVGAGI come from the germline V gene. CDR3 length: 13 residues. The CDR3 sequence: CASSYAVNTEAFF. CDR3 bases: TGTGCCAGCAGTTACGCGGTGAACACTGAAGCTTTCTTT.

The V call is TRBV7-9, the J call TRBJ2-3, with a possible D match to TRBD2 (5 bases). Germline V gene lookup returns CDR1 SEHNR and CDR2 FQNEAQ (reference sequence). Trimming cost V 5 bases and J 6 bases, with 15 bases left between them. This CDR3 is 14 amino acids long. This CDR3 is CASSQAESSDTQYF. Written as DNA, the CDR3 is TGTGCCAGCAGCCAAGCGGAAAGCAGCGATACGCAGTATTTT.

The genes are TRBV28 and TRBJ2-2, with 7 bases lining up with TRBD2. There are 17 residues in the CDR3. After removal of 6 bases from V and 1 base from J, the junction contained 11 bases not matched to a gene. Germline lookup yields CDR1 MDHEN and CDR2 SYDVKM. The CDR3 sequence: CASRSGTANKNTGELFF. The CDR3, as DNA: TGTGCCAGCAGAAGCGGGACTGCCAACAAGAACACCGGGGAGCTGTTTTTT.